This T cell receptor (beta chain) stems from a study of T-cell reconstitution after alpha-beta-depleted transplantation in children. This sample's TCRbeta library carried unique molecular identifier barcodes. One entry per CDR3 protein results from TCRdb running MiXCR on the PCR reads. There are some 220,000 distinct CDR3 sequences in the sample; roughly 10% occur only once, and around 6% lies in the top ten. There are a few counts of this clonotype. Unmatched junction bases numbered 10, after V lost 4 bases and J lost 2 bases. The germline V gene has CDR1 SGHDT and CDR2 YYEEEE. The CDR3 sequence is 17 residues long.

The sample in question was PBMCs from the stem cell graft donor, obtained from the stem cell graft. The chain combines TRBV5-6 with TRBJ1-5; 9 bases align to TRBD1. The TCR originated in a human donor who donated a stem cell graft to a child with acute lymphoblastic leukemia. CDR3 region: CASSAGQGMFGNQPQHF. CDR3 bases: TGTGCCAGCAGCGCGGGACAGGGCATGTTTGGCAATCAGCCCCAGCATTTT. Supplemented by reference TRBV5-6 and TRBJ1-5, the full variable domain reads DAGVTQSPTHLIKTRGQQVTLRCSPKSGHDTVSWYQQALGQGPQFIFQYYEEEERQRGNFPDRFSGHQFPNYSSELNVNALLLGDSALYLCASSAGQGMFGNQPQHFGDGTRLSIL.